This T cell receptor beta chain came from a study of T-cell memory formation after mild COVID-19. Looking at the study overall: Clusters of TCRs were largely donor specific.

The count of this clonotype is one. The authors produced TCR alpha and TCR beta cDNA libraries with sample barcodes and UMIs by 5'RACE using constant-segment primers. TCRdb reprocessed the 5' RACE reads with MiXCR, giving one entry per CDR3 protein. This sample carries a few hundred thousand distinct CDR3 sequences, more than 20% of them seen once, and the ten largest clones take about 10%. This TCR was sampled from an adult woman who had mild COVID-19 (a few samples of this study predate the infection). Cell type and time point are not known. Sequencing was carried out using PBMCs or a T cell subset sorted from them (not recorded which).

CDR3 sequence: CASTRSPGTGLTF. CDR3 DNA: TGTGCCAGCACCCGATCCCCGGGGACAGGCTTAACCTTC. This chain links TRBV7-2 with TRBJ1-2; 8 nucleotides align to TRBD1. This CDR3 has 13 residues. Germline values: CDR1 SGHTA, CDR2 FQGNSA. V shed 7 bases, J shed 14 bases, and the junction held 15 bases outside the gene matches.